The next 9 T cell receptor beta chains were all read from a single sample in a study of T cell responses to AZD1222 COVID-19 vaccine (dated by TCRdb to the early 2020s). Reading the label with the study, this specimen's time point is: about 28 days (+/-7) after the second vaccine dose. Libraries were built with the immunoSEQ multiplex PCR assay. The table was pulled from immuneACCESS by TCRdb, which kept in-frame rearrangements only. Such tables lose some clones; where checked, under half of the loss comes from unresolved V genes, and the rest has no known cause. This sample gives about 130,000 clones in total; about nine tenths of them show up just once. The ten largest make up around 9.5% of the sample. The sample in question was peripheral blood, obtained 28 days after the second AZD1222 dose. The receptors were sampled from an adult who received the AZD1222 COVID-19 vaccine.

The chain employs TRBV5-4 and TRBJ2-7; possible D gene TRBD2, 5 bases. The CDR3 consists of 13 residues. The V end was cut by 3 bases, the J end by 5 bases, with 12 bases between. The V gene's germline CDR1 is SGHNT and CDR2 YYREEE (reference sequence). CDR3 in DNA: TGTGCCAGCAGCTCCAGCGGCACCGACGAGCAGTACTTC. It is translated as CASSSSGTDEQYF.

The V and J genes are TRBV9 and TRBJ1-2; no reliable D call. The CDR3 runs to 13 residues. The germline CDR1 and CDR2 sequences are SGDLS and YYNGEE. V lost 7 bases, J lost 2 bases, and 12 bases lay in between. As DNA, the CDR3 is TGTGCCAGCGCAAGAGAGACAAACTATGGCTACACCTTC. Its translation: CASARETNYGYTF.

Here the CDR3 DNA reads TGTGCCAGTAGTATTCAGGCTACTATCTACAATGAGCAGTTCTTC. Translation gives CASSIQATIYNEQFF. The V call is TRBV19, the J call TRBJ2-1; D gene unclear. The germline CDR1 and CDR2 sequences are LNHDA and SQIVND (reference sequence). The CDR3 is 15 amino acids. Trimming removed 3 bases at V and 3 bases at J, with 12 bases between.

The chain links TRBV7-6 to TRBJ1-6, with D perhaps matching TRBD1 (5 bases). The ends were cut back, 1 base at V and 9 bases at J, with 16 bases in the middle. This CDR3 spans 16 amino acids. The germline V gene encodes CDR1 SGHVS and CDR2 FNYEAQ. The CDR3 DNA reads TGTGCCAGCAGCTTAGATGGGACGGGTAGTGGTTCACCCCTCCACTTT. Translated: CASSLDGTGSGSPLHF.

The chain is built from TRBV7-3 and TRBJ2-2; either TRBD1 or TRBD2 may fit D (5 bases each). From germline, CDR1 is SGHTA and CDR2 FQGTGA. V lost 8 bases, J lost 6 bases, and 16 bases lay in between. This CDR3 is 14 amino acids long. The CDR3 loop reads CASHDSRGPGELFF. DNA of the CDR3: TGTGCCAGCCACGATTCGAGGGGCCCCGGGGAGCTGTTTTTT. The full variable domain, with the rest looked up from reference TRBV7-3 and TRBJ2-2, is GAGVSQTPSNKVTEKGKYVELRCDPISGHTALYWYRQSLGQGPEFLIYFQGTGAADDSGLPNDRFFAVRPEGSVSTLKIQRTERGDSAVYLCASHDSRGPGELFFGEGSRLTVL.

This chain's CDR3 is CASSLGYYDTIYF. CDR3 nucleotide sequence: TGTGCCAGCAGCTTAGGCTACTATGACACCATATATTTT. This sequence joins TRBV7-6 and TRBJ1-3; D is uncertain. CDR3 size: 13 residues. Trimming left V 1 base short and J 8 bases short, with 9 bases between. Per the germline V gene, CDR1 is SGHVS and CDR2 is FNYEAQ.

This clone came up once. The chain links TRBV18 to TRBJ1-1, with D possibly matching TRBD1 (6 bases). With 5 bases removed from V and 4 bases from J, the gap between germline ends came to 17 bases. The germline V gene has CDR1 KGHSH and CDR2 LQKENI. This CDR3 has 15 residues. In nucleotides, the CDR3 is TGTGCCAGCTCAGCGTTAGGGGGGCGTGTCACTGAAGCTTTCTTT. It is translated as CASSALGGRVTEAFF.

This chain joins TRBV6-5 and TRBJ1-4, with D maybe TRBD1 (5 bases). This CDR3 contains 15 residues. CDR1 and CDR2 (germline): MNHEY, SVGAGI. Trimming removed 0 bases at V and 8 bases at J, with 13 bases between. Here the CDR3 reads CASSYSMAGLEKLFF. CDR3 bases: TGTGCCAGCAGTTACTCGATGGCAGGGTTGGAAAAACTGTTTTTT.

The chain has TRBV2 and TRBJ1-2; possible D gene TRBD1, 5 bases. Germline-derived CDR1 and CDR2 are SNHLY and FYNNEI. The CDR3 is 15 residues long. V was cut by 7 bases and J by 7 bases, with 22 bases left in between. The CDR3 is CASNDPSTEERGYTF. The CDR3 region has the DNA TGTGCCAGCAACGACCCTTCGACAGAGGAACGTGGCTACACCTTC.